This record covers a single T cell receptor (beta chain). Its antigen is unidentified. Germline-derived CDR1 and CDR2 are MNHNY and SVGAGI (reference sequence). CDR3 length: 13 amino acids. V was pared by 2 bases and J by 6 bases, with 9 bases between. The sample comes from a study of cytomegalovirus exposure and HLA in healthy donors. About the research overall: Earlier, 180 million or so T cells were analyzed, and fewer than 120 million unique TCR beta sequences were found among them. Overall study findings and caveats: Later, an analysis found that common viral pathogens appeared to be linked with several of the most significant clusters. Per a prior analysis, the majority of TCR beta V segments were productive roughly 87% or roughly 30% of the time. Later on, a genetic analysis was performed. It linked a missense variant in DCLRE1C with V- and J-gene trimming of TCR beta.

PCR involved 60 Vbeta and 13 Jbeta primers. TCRdb's copy holds only in-frame clones and misses some; the assay was immunoSEQ multiplex PCR. The repertoire holds 150,000 to 200,000 clones, approximately 80% seen once, with roughly 1.4% in the top ten. What was sequenced was PBMCs. This TCR was recovered from a girl aged 10-17 years in good health and CMV-seropositive. The chain couples TRBV6-6 to TRBJ2-3; D perhaps matches TRBD2 (5 bases). CDR3 amino acids: CASSYRERDTQYF. The CDR3 DNA reads TGTGCCAGCAGTTACAGGGAGAGGGATACGCAGTATTTT.